Below, one T cell receptor beta chain is given with its context. The record originates from a study of technical replicates of blood from a few donors. The assay was immunoSEQ multiplex PCR, and TCRdb's table has in-frame clones only and misses some. The sample lists tens of thousands of clones; roughly 94% were seen once. This receptor was taken from a human donor in good health. The sample was T cells isolated from PBMCs.

The CDR3, as DNA: TGTGCCAGCAGTTTAATAGCGGGAGGAGTTTACAATGAGCAGTTCTTC. Its translation: CASSLIAGGVYNEQFF. The rearrangement joins TRBV27 to TRBJ2-1; 10 nucleotides line up with TRBD2. Germline CDR1 reads MNHEY; CDR2 reads SMNVEV (reference sequence). J gave up 4 bases and V 2 bases, and 5 bases lay outside the gene matches. This CDR3 spans 16 amino acids.